Described below is a single T cell receptor (beta chain) sequence and its context. Antigen specificity is unknown. These data come from a study of cytomegalovirus exposure and HLA in healthy donors. Notes on the study in general: In an earlier analysis, most TCR beta V segments were productive about 87% or about 30% of the time. In vitro testing confirmed three CMV-associated chains as specific for CMV antigens.

Between the trimmed V and J ends, which lost 2 bases and 6 bases, there was a span of 10 bases. The germline V gene has CDR1 MNHEY and CDR2 SVGAGI. This CDR3 region has 13 residues. Each donor was nominally healthy when sampled (though unrecorded immune exposures were likely). The primer mix had 60 Vbeta and 13 Jbeta primers. The data were produced by immunoSEQ multiplex PCR, yet TCRdb's version contains in-frame clones alone and is incomplete. The sample contains about 150,000 clones, approximately 81% of which appear only once. The material sequenced was PBMCs. The source of this sequence is a boy aged 2 to 9 in good health and CMV-seronegative. The J gene is TRBJ1-1, the V gene TRBV6-5, with D possibly being TRBD1 (6 bases). The CDR3 loop is CASSYRNRAEAFF. The CDR3, as DNA: TGTGCCAGCAGTTACCGTAACAGGGCTGAAGCTTTCTTT.